The 12 T cell receptor beta chains below come from one sample, sequenced in a study of siplizumab effects on memory and regulatory T cells. Sequencing used immunoSEQ multiplex PCR; TCRdb keeps in-frame clones, though not all of them. The sample holds 99,000 or so clones, roughly 91% seen once. Specimen: CD4+ T cells sorted from blood. These receptors came from a human donor in good health.

This chain uses TRBV18 with TRBJ2-5; 11 nucleotides match TRBD2. With 5 bases clipped from V and 0 bases from J, the junction kept 5 bases outside the gene matches. CDR1 and CDR2 (germline): KGHSH, LQKENI. The CDR3 is 16 residues long. For the CDR3, the DNA is TGTGCCAGCTCAACACGACTAGCGGGATACCAAGAGACCCAGTACTTC. Translating gives CASSTRLAGYQETQYF.

V usage is TRBV7-9 and J usage is TRBJ1-3, with D hard to call. The CDR3 is 13 amino acids. In germline, CDR1 is SEHNR, CDR2 FQNEAQ (reference sequence). Trimming took 5 bases from V and 0 from J, leaving 5 bases between them. This chain's CDR3 is CASSSPSGNTIYF. The CDR3 DNA reads TGTGCCAGCAGCAGCCCCTCTGGAAACACCATATATTTT.

This clone was counted a single time. The chain couples TRBV5-6 to TRBJ2-4; D assignment may be TRBD1 or TRBD2 (5 bases each). The CDR3 loop spans 17 amino acids. The V gene's germline CDR1 is SGHDT and CDR2 YYEEEE. Trimming cost V 2 bases and J 6 bases, with 21 bases left between them. The CDR3 DNA sequence: TGTGCCAGCAGCTTAGGGACGGGAACGGCTTTCGGAAACATTCAGTACTTC. Protein sequence: CASSLGTGTAFGNIQYF.

The chain joins TRBV7-3 to TRBJ2-2; a weak D match, TRBD2 (5 bases). The CDR3 is 15 amino acids. CDR1 is SGHTA, CDR2 FQGTGA, per germline. V was clipped by 2 bases and J by 4 bases, with 11 bases between them. The chain's CDR3 is CASSLEGLGTGELFF. The CDR3 DNA is TGTGCCAGCAGCTTAGAGGGTCTAGGCACCGGGGAGCTGTTTTTT.

The chain uses TRBV19 and TRBJ2-7; D is tentatively TRBD1 or TRBD2 (6 bases each). Germline CDR1 LNHDA, CDR2 SQIVND (reference sequence). With 1 base removed from V and 6 bases from J, the gap between germline ends came to 13 bases. This CDR3 spans 14 amino acids. CDR3: CASSIAGAGGEQYF. The CDR3, as DNA: TGTGCCAGTAGTATAGCGGGGGCAGGAGGCGAGCAGTACTTC.

The DNA for the CDR3 is TGCGCCAGCAGCAGGCGGGGGCCATACCAAGAGACCCAGTACTTC. This encodes CASSRRGPYQETQYF. This chain connects TRBV5-1 to TRBJ2-5; TRBD2 might be the D (7 bases). The V end was cut by 4 bases, the J end by 0 bases, with 13 bases between. CDR1 is SGHRS and CDR2 is YFSETQ in the germline V gene. The CDR3 runs 15 residues.

This sequence joins TRBV5-6 and TRBJ1-1; D remains ambiguous. Trimming left V 1 base short and J 1 base short, with 5 bases between. Germline V gene data show CDR1 as SGHDT and CDR2 as YYEEEE. The CDR3 extends over 13 amino acids. This CDR3 reads CASSLYKNTEAFF. As DNA, the CDR3 is TGTGCCAGCAGCTTGTATAAGAACACTGAAGCTTTCTTT.

The chain joins TRBV25-1 to TRBJ2-1, with TRBD2 matching 7 bases. This CDR3 has 14 amino acids. The junction had 3 bases not matched to a gene; V was cut back by 3 bases and J by 4 bases. Germline CDR1 and CDR2: MGHDK and SYGVNS. CDR3 DNA: TGTGCCAGCAGTGATCGGGGGGAGTACAATGAGCAGTTCTTC. As protein: CASSDRGEYNEQFF.

V is TRBV6-5 and J is TRBJ2-5; no definite D call. Trimming took 4 bases from V and 5 from J, leaving 14 bases between them. Per the germline V gene, CDR1 is MNHEY and CDR2 is SVGAGI. The CDR3 runs to 14 residues. CDR3: CASSFNRPPETQYF. The CDR3 region has the DNA TGTGCCAGCAGTTTTAACCGGCCTCCCGAGACCCAGTACTTC.

The rearrangement joins TRBV18 to TRBJ2-1; D may be TRBD2 (6 bases). The CDR3 contains 15 residues. V gave up 3 bases and J gave up 2 bases, with 11 bases separating them. Germline V gene lookup returns CDR1 KGHSH and CDR2 LQKENI. The CDR3: CASSPGTGAYNEQFF. As DNA, the CDR3 is TGTGCCAGCTCACCGGGGACTGGGGCCTACAATGAGCAGTTCTTC.

The rearrangement joins TRBV6-1 to TRBJ1-1; D gene uncertain. The germline V gene has CDR1 MNHNS and CDR2 SASEGT. The CDR3 length is 13 residues. V shed 8 bases and J shed 5 bases, with 15 bases lying between them. CDR3 region: CASGPEKRTEAFF. In DNA, the CDR3 is TGTGCCAGCGGTCCCGAGAAACGGACTGAAGCTTTCTTT.

V is TRBV7-8 and J is TRBJ1-2; possibly TRBD1 for D (6 bases). Trimming removed 6 bases from V and 4 bases from J, with 18 bases in between. The CDR3 has 15 amino acids. Germline V gene lookup returns CDR1 SGHVS and CDR2 FQNEAQ. Written as DNA, the CDR3 is TGTGCCAGCAGACTACGAGGGGTAGGGGGCTATGGCTACACCTTC. Protein product: CASRLRGVGGYGYTF.